Listed below are T cell receptor beta chains from one sample, sequenced in a study of T cell responses to AZD1222 COVID-19 vaccine. The repertoire was sequenced with immunoSEQ multiplex PCR; TCRdb's copy has only in-frame clones and lacks some. The data show around 200,000 clones, around 88% seen once. The sample consisted of peripheral blood, taken on day 0 of AZD1222 vaccination. The receptors were gathered from an adult in good health. Each CDR3 is given without its conserved first and last residue.

V gene,CDR3 protein
TRBV11-2,ASSSEAFGPRDTIY
TRBV11-2,ASSPHAGGEYDEKLF
TRBV2,ASGSTSGGREQF
TRBV2,ASGKGMSEEKLF
TRBV5-4,ASSLIGGNEQF
TRBV19,ASSSDRSSYNEQF
TRBV10-1,ASSINRLGEKLF
TRBV3-1/TRBV3-2,ASSQIRDPLAGELF
TRBV2,ASRQGAVDTGELF
TRBV5-1,ASSWEGETQY
TRBV28,ASSFHKTGAPVEQY
TRBV6-5,ASSFGRTNEKLF
TRBV4-2,ASSHPTRGSGTGELF
TRBV19,ATTQQGIPGNTIY
TRBV5-1,ASSEGASSYNEQF
TRBV2,ASRIAGSLNTEAF
TRBV5-1,ASRDRGYNEQF
TRBV2,ASTHRAGAEAF
TRBV12-3/TRBV12-4,ASSLAPNSPLH
TRBV11-2,ASSHNGWSPLSGANVLT
TRBV14,ASSRRGVYEQY
TRBV11-3,ASSRAGTQETQY
TRBV28,ASSPPREYVDEQY
TRBV7-3,ASSLGSADTQY
TRBV4-2,ASSQEEALNTEAF
TRBV30,AWSEGLAVSYEQY
TRBV7-2,ASSLEVQGDVYGYT
TRBV2,ASSLESSGNQPQH
TRBV4-1,ASSQSFPETQY
TRBV2,ASRPQGGGETQY
TRBV21-1,ASSHATAYEQY
TRBV4-1,ATGPSGANVLT
TRBV19,ASSPQGRETQY
TRBV7-2,ASSEGLTYSDTQY
TRBV6-2/TRBV6-3,ASSKQENYGYT
TRBV18,ASSPSVDTEAF
TRBV2,ASSLLNTGELF
TRBV2,ATTGAGEQY
TRBV20-1,SASRGTGTEAF
TRBV30,AWSPRANVLMNTEAF
TRBV6-1,ASSEWGESGGGSETQY